What follows describes a single T cell receptor beta chain. This sample is drawn from a study of OX40 agonist ivuxolimab in advanced cancers. Using immunoSEQ multiplex PCR, the repertoire was profiled, and TCRdb retains in-frame clones only, with some absent. The data show 15,000 to 20,000 clones, with more than 85% seen just once and roughly 7.2% held by the top ten. The CDR3 has 14 amino acids. The germline gives CDR1 LNHNV, CDR2 YYDKDF (reference sequence). Trimming removed 5 bases at V and 1 base at J, with 8 bases between. The sample here was CD4+ or CD8+ T cells sorted from blood, taken in a trial of the OX40 agonist ivuxolimab. The TCR originated in an adult with an advanced solid tumor such as melanoma, head and neck, liver or kidney cancer. This chain connects TRBV15 to TRBJ1-4; no firm D call. CDR3 protein: CATSGRGTNEKLFF. The CDR3 coding sequence is TGTGCCACCAGCGGACGGGGAACTAATGAAAAACTGTTTTTT.